The next 12 T cell receptor beta chains were all read from a single sample in a study of blood T cell repertoires in COVID-19. Assay: immunoSEQ multiplex PCR; the TCRdb copy retains only in-frame clones and omits some. The data contain about 160,000 clones, around 85% of them seen just once; the ten biggest clones take up 4%. Material for sequencing was peripheral blood. Every receptor here comes from a woman aged 70 to 79 with acute or convalescent COVID-19.

This clone has a single count. The chain carries TRBV7-2 and TRBJ2-3, with D possibly matching TRBD2 (6 bases). CDR3 size: 15 residues. Per the germline V gene, CDR1 is SGHTA and CDR2 is FQGNSA. V dropped 8 bases and J dropped 2 bases, with 17 bases sitting between them. The CDR3 is CASAQSDYITDTQYF. The CDR3, as DNA: TGTGCCAGCGCCCAGTCGGACTATATCACAGATACGCAGTATTTT. Drawing the rest from reference TRBV7-2 and TRBJ2-3, the complete variable domain is GAGVSQSPSNKVTEKGKDVELRCDPISGHTALYWYRQSLGQGLEFLIYFQGNSAPDKSGLPSDRFSAERTGGSVSTLTIQRTQQEDSAVYLCASAQSDYITDTQYFGPGTRLTVL.

In its sample, this clone was seen once. V is TRBV25-1 and J is TRBJ1-2, with a possible D match to TRBD1 (5 bases). The CDR3 length is 14 residues. Trimming cost V 2 bases and J 5 bases, with 12 bases left between them. Per germline, CDR1 MGHDK and CDR2 SYGVNS. The CDR3 nucleotides read TGTGCCAGCAGTGAAATTTCAGGGTTGTATGGCTACACCTTC. This codes for CASSEISGLYGYTF.

This clone was seen a single time. The rearrangement uses TRBV10-3 and TRBJ2-3; no definite D call. From germline, CDR1 is ENHRY and CDR2 SYGVKD. The CDR3 consists of 13 residues. The ends were cut back, 2 bases at V and 7 bases at J, with 10 bases in the middle. The CDR3 is CAISEGEWYTQYF. CDR3 nucleotides: TGTGCCATCAGTGAGGGAGAGTGGTATACGCAGTATTTT.

The chain couples TRBV5-7 to TRBJ1-5, with D perhaps matching TRBD1 (6 bases). TRBV5-7 qualifies as an ORF whose function is uncertain. CDR3 length: 17 amino acids. Trimming pared 4 bases from V and 0 bases from J, leaving 17 bases between. Written as DNA, the CDR3 is TGTGCCAGCAGCCCACTGGACAGCGGTACTAGCAATCAGCCCCAGCATTTT. Translated: CASSPLDSGTSNQPQHF.

In DNA, the CDR3 is TGTGCCAGCAGTGTCAGGATGAACACCGGGGAGCTGTTTTTT. This encodes CASSVRMNTGELFF. J is TRBJ2-2 and V is TRBV25-1; D is uncertain. The CDR3 runs 14 residues. Looked up from germline, CDR1 is MGHDK and CDR2 is SYGVNS. V was shortened by 4 bases and J by 1 base, with 7 bases between the two germline ends. The full variable domain, rest sourced from reference TRBV25-1 and TRBJ2-2, is EADIYQTPRYLVIGTGKKITLECSQTMGHDKMYWYQQDPGMELHLIHYSYGVNSTEKGDLSSESTVSRIRTEHFPLTLESARPSHTSQYLCASSVRMNTGELFFGEGSRLTVL.

This chain connects TRBV24-1 to TRBJ2-5; the match to TRBD1 covers 12 bases. This CDR3 region has 13 residues. V was clipped by 9 bases and J by 7 bases; unmatched bases: 5. CDR1 is KGHDR, CDR2 SFDVKD, per germline. The CDR3, as DNA: TGTGCCACCTCGGGACAGGGGGCCGGGACCCAGTACTTC. The encoded protein is CATSGQGAGTQYF.

The V call is TRBV6-2 or TRBV6-3, the J call TRBJ2-1; TRBD2 might be the D (5 bases). Trimming took off 2 bases at V and 8 bases at J, with 13 bases between the two ends. Germline values: CDR1 MNHEY, CDR2 SVGEGT. The CDR3 is 14 amino acids. CDR3 sequence (DNA): TGTGCCAGCAGTTACGGGCTAGCAAGCGATGAGCAGTTCTTC. It yields the protein CASSYGLASDEQFF.

This clone was recorded only once. This chain links TRBV5-6 with TRBJ1-4; D remains unclear. The V end was cut by 2 bases, the J end by 14 bases, with 10 bases between. The CDR3 loop spans 11 amino acids. Germline values: CDR1 SGHDT, CDR2 YYEEEE. The CDR3 DNA is TGTGCCAGCAGCTTAAACGGGATGCTGTTTTTT. This codes for CASSLNGMLFF.

The V gene is TRBV3-1 (or the pseudogene TRBV3-2), the J gene TRBJ2-7; D might be TRBD1 (6 bases). CDR3 length: 14 amino acids. Germline V CDR1 and CDR2: LGHDT, YNNKEL (reference sequence). Trimming took 4 bases from V and 3 from J, leaving 13 bases between them. CDR3 loop: CASSLFGQHYEQYF. The CDR3 DNA follows: TGTGCCAGCAGCCTTTTCGGACAGCACTACGAGCAGTACTTC.

V usage is TRBV6-5 and J usage is TRBJ1-1; possibly TRBD1 for D (6 bases). Trimming removed 5 bases from V and 0 bases from J, with 13 bases in between. Germline CDR1 is MNHEY and CDR2 is SVGAGI. This CDR3 has 15 amino acids. CDR3 DNA sequence: TGTGCCAGCAGTAAAACAGGGACCATGAACACTGAAGCTTTCTTT. Protein product: CASSKTGTMNTEAFF.

The V call is TRBV11-2, the J call TRBJ1-3; 8 bases map to TRBD1. J lost 11 bases, V lost 5 bases, and 8 bases had no gene match. The CDR3 is 13 amino acids. CDR1 and CDR2 (germline): SGHAT, FQNNGV. CDR3 sequence: CASSPGTGVSIYF. CDR3 DNA sequence: TGTGCCAGCAGCCCAGGGACAGGCGTCTCCATATATTTT. The full variable domain, its missing parts supplied by reference TRBV11-2 and TRBJ1-3, is EAGVAQSPRYKIIEKRQSVAFWCNPISGHATLYWYQQILGQGPKLLIQFQNNGVVDDSQLPKDRFSAERLKGVDSTLKIQPAKLEDSAVYLCASSPGTGVSIYFGEGSWLTVV.

The chain combines TRBV3-1 (or the pseudogene TRBV3-2) with TRBJ2-1; 14 bases are a match to TRBD2. After removal of 3 bases from V and 13 bases from J, the junction contained 2 bases not matched to a gene. CDR1 is LGHDT, CDR2 YNNKEL, per germline (reference sequence). CDR3 length: 13 residues. The CDR3: CASSHGTSGGQFF. The DNA of the CDR3 is TGTGCCAGCAGCCACGGGACTAGCGGGGGTCAGTTCTTC.